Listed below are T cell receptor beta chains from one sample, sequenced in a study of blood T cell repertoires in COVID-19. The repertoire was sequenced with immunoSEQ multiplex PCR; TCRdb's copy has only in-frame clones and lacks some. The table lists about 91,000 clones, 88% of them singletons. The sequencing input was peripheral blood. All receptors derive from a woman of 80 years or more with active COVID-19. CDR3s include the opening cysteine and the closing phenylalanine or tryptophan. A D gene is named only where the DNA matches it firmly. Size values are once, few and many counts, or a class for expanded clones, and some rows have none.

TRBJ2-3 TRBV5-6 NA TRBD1 TGTGCCAGCAGCTTGGGGGACAGGGTGAGAGATACGCAGTATTTT CASSLGDRVRDTQYF
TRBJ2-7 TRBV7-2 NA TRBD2 TGTGCCAGCAGCTTAGGGGGTAGCGGGGGTACTCTCTCCTACGAGCAGTACTTC CASSLGGSGGTLSYEQYF
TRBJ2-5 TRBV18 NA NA TGTGCCAGCTCACAAAGTCCCGGGACTGAGACCCAGTACTTC CASSQSPGTETQYF
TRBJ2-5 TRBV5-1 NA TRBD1 TGCGCCAGCAGCTTGATAGGGGCAGGGGGAGAGACCCAGTACTTC CASSLIGAGGETQYF
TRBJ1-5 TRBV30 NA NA TGTGCCTGGAGTGAACAAAGCAATCAGCCCCAGCATTTT CAWSEQSNQPQHF
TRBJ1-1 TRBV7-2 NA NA TGTGCCAGCAGCCCTTCGGGGGTGAACACTGAAGCTTTCTTT CASSPSGVNTEAFF
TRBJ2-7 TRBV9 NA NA TGTGCCAGCAGCCCATCGGACACTCCTCGAGGCGAGCAGTACTTC CASSPSDTPRGEQYF
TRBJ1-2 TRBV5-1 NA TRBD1 TGCGCCAGCAGCCCGGGGGGACAGGGGCACGGCTACACCTTC CASSPGGQGHGYTF
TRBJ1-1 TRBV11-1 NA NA TGTGCCAGCAGCTTAGAGGGGGACACTGAAGCTTTCTTT CASSLEGDTEAFF
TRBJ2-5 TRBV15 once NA TGTGCCACCAGCAGAGGGGGCTCGGAGACCCAGTACTTC CATSRGGSETQYF
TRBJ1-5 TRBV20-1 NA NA TGCAGTGCTAGTGCAACGGGACACACTATGGATCAGCCCCAGCATTTT CSASATGHTMDQPQHF
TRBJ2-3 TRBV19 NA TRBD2 TGTGCCAGTAGTATCGGACTAGCGGGAGGGCAGGTCACAGATACGCAGTATTTT CASSIGLAGGQVTDTQYF
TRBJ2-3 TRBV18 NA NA TGTGCCAGCTCAGAATACAACGCCTTCACAGATACGCAGTATTTT CASSEYNAFTDTQYF
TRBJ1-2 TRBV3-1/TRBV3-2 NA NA TGTGCCAGCAGCCAGCAGGGGAACTATGGCTACACCTTC CASSQQGNYGYTF
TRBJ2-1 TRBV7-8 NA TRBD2 TGTGCCAGCAGCACGCAAGCGGGAGAGGTTGAGCAGTTCTTC CASSTQAGEVEQFF
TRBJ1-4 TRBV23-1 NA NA TGCGCCAGCAGTCAATTTATCCGTGAAAAACTGTTTTTT CASSQFIREKLFF
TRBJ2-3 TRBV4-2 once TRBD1 TGTGCCAGCAGCCAACCGACCGGAAGGGGGCGCAGGACAGATACGCAGTATTTT CASSQPTGRGRRTDTQYF
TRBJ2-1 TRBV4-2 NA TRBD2 TGTGCCAGCAGCACAGAACCCGGGACTAGCGGGATGCATGAGCAGTTCTTC CASSTEPGTSGMHEQFF
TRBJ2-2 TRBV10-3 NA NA TGTGCCATCAGTAGCGGCAACACCGGGGAGCTGTTTTTT CAISSGNTGELFF
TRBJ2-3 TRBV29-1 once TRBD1 TGCAGCGTTGACTTCGGGGACAGGGTCCCCACAGATACGCAGTATTTT CSVDFGDRVPTDTQYF
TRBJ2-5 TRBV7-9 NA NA TGTGCCAGCAGCCCCCTGGCGGTTGAGACAGAGACCCAGTACTTC CASSPLAVETETQYF
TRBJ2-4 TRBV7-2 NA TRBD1 TGTGCCAGCAGCGAGACAGGGCCAGGGGTACGCGCCAAAAACATTCAGTACTTC CASSETGPGVRAKNIQYF
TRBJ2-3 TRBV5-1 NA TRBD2 TGCGCCAGCAGCTTGGTAGCTAGCGGGAGAGTCGCAGATACGCAGTATTTT CASSLVASGRVADTQYF
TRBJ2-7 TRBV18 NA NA TGTGCCAGCTCACCCACAGCGGCTTTCTCCTACGAGCAGTACTTC CASSPTAAFSYEQYF
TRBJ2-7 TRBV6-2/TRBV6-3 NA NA TGTGCCAGCAGCCCCCCCGTTGGCGGTCTCCAGCAGTACTTC CASSPPVGGLQQYF
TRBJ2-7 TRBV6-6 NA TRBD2 TGTGCCAGCAGCCCAGGTTTACTAACCGGGGGGGAGTACTTC CASSPGLLTGGEYF
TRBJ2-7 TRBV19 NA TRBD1 TGTGCCAGTAGTCCAGAGGACAGGGCCCTTGGCGAGCAGTACTTC CASSPEDRALGEQYF
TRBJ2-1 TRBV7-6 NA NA TGTGCCAGCAGCTTAGCCCCGGGATCATCCTACAATGAGCAGTTCTTC CASSLAPGSSYNEQFF
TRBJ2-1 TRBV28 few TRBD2 TGTGCCAGCAGTTTTCCCCTAGCGGGAGAGTTAGAGCGCAATGAGCAGTTCTTC CASSFPLAGELERNEQFF
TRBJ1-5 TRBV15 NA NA TGTGCCACCAGCAGAGATGGGCCGATTCCTAATCAGCCCCAGCATTTT CATSRDGPIPNQPQHF
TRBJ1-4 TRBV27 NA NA TGTGCCAGCAGTTGGGATCGGCCCCCGGGGGAAAAACTGTTTTTT CASSWDRPPGEKLFF
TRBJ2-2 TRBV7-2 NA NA TGTGCCAGCAGCTTAATGCGAGGGAACACCGGGGAGCTGTTTTTT CASSLMRGNTGELFF
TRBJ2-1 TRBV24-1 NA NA TGTGCCACCAGTGACCAGGGGACACGGGCCTACAATGAGCAGTTCTTC CATSDQGTRAYNEQFF
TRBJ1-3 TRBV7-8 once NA TGTGCCACCTTTTCCAGGGGACGGTCGGAGGGAAACACCATATATTTT CATFSRGRSEGNTIYF
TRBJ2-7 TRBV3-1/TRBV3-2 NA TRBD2 TGTGCCAGCAGCCACGGGACTACGATGCAGTACTTC CASSHGTTMQYF
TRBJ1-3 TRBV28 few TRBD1 TGTGCCAGCACCCCGACAGGGAGAGGCTCTGGAAACACCATATATTTT CASTPTGRGSGNTIYF
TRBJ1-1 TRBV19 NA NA TGTGCCAGTAGTATGAACCGGGAAGTCACTGAAGCTTTCTTT CASSMNREVTEAFF
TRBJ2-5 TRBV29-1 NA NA TGCAGCGTCGACCCGACTACCCCGGGGGAGACCCAGTACTTC CSVDPTTPGETQYF
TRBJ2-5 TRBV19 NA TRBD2 TGTGCCAGTACCCCAAGACTAGCGGGAGGACCGCCGGAGACCCAGTACTTC CASTPRLAGGPPETQYF
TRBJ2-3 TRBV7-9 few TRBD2 TGTGCCAGCAGCCGGACTAGCGGAATAGATACGCAGTATTTT CASSRTSGIDTQYF
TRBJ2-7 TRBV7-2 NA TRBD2 TGTGCCAGCACCCCCGCTAGCGGGGCCTACGAGCAGTACTTC CASTPASGAYEQYF
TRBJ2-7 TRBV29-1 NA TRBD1 TGCAGCGTTGAATACAGGGGGGACACCTACGAGCAGTACTTC CSVEYRGDTYEQYF
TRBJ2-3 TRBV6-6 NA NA TGTGCCAGCAGGAGCGTCAGCACAGATACGCAGTATTTT CASRSVSTDTQYF
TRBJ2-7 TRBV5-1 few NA TGCGCCAGCAGCTTGACCAGGGGTACCTACGAGCAGTACTTC CASSLTRGTYEQYF
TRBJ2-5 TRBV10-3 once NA TGTGCCATCAGTGAGTCGACCGGGGGAGAGACCCAGTACTTC CAISESTGGETQYF
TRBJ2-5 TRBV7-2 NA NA TGTGCCAGCAGCTTCTCGGAGGGAGAGACCCAGTACTTC CASSFSEGETQYF
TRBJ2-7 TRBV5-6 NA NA TGTGCCAGCAGTCGCGGAGCCCCCTACGAGCAGTACTTC CASSRGAPYEQYF
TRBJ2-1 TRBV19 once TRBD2 TGTGCCAGTAGTATGGGGACTAGCGGGACAAGTAAGCAGTTCTTC CASSMGTSGTSKQFF
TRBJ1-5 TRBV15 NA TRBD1 TGTGCCACCAGCCGACAGGGGGCCAATCAGCCCCAGCATTTT CATSRQGANQPQHF
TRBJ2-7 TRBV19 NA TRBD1 TGTGCCAGTAAGGGACAGGGTTTCGAGCAGTACTTC CASKGQGFEQYF
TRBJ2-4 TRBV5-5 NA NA TGTGCCAGCAGCCAACAGGGTGCCAAAAACATTCAGTACTTC CASSQQGAKNIQYF
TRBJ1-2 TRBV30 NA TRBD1 TGTGCCTGGACCCCAGACAGGGATTATGGCTACACCTTC CAWTPDRDYGYTF
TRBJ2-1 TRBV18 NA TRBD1 TGTGCCAGCTCACCACGGTTGGACAGGGGCCATGAGCAGTTCTTC CASSPRLDRGHEQFF
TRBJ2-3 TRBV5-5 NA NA TGTGCCAGCAGCTCGTTCGGGTCGAGCACAGATACGCAGTATTTT CASSSFGSSTDTQYF
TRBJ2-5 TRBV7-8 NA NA TGTGCCAGCAGCCCCCGGGACACGCGGCGAGAGACCCAGTACTTC CASSPRDTRRETQYF
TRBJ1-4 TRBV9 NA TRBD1 TGTGCCAGCAGCGCCGAAGGGGGGACAGGCCTAAATGAAAAACTGTTTTTT CASSAEGGTGLNEKLFF
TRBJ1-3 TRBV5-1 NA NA TGCGCCAGCAGTGACGGGAGCTCTGGAAACACCATATATTTT CASSDGSSGNTIYF
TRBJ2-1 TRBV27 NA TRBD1 TGTGCCAGCAGCGGGACAGGGATGAATGAGCAGTTCTTC CASSGTGMNEQFF
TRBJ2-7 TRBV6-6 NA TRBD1 TGTGCCAGCAGCCGAGGGGATCAGACAGGGGGCATGTACGAGCAGTACTTC CASSRGDQTGGMYEQYF